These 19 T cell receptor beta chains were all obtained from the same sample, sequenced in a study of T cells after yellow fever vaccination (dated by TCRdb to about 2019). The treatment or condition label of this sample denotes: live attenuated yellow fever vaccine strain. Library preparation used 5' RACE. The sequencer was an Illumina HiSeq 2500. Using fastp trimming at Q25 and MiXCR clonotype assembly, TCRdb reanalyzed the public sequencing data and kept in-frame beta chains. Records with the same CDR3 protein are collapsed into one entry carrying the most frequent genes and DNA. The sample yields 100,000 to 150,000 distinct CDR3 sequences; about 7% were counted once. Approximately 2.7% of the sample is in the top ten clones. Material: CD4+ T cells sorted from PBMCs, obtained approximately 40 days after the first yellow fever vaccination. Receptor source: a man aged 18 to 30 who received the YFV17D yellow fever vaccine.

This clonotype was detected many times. The CDR3 loop reads CASSLSQGSSYNEQFF. CDR3 coding DNA: TGCGCCAGCAGCCTCTCACAGGGGAGCTCCTACAATGAGCAGTTCTTC. The chain carries TRBV4-3 and TRBJ2-1, with 7 nucleotides matching TRBD1. The V segment lost 4 bases and the J segment 0 bases; nucleotides outside the gene matches: 6. The CDR3 consists of 16 residues. Germline loops: CDR1 LGHNA, CDR2 YSLEER.

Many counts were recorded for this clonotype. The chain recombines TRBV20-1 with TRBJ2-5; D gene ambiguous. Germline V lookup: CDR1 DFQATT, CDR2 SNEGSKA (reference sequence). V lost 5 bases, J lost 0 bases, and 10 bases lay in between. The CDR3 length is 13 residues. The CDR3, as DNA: TGCAGTGCTCCTCAAAGTTACCAAGAGACCCAGTACTTC. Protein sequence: CSAPQSYQETQYF.

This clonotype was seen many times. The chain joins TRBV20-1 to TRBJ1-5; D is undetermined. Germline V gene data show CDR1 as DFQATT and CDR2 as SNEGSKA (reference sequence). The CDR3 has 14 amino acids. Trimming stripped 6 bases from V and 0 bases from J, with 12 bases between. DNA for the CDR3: TGCAGTGCCTGGTCTCTTGTTAGCAATCAGCCCCAGCATTTT. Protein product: CSAWSLVSNQPQHF.

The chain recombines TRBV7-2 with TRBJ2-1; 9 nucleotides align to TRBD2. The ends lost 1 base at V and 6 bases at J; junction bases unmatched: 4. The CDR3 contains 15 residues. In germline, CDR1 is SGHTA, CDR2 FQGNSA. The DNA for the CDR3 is TGTGCCAGCAGCTTAGGGAGCGGGGGGTTCAATGAGCAGTTCTTC. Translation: CASSLGSGGFNEQFF.

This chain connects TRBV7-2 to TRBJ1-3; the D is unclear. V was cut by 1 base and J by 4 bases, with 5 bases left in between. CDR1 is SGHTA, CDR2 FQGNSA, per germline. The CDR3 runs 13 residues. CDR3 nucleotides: TGTGCCAGCAGCTTAGGCAGGGGAAACACCATATATTTT. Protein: CASSLGRGNTIYF.

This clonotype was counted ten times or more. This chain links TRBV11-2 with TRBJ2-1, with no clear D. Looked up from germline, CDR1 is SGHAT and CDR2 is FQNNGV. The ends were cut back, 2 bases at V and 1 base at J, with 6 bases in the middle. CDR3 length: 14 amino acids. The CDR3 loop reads CASSLRVSYNEQFF. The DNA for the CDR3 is TGTGCCAGCAGCTTAAGAGTTTCCTACAATGAGCAGTTCTTC.

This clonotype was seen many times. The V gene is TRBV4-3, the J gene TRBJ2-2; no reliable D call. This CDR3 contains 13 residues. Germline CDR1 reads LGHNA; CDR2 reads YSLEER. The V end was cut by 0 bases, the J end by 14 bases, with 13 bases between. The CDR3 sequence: CASSQDFASSLFF. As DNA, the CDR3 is TGCGCCAGCAGCCAAGATTTTGCGAGTTCCCTGTTTTTT.

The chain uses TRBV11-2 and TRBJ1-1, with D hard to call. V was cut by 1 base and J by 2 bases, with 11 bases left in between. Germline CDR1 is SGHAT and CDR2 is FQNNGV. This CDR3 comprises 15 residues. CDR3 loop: CASSLGVGINTEAFF. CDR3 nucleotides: TGTGCCAGCAGCTTAGGGGTCGGTATCAACACTGAAGCTTTCTTT. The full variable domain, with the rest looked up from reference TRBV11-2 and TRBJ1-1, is EAGVAQSPRYKIIEKRQSVAFWCNPISGHATLYWYQQILGQGPKLLIQFQNNGVVDDSQLPKDRFSAERLKGVDSTLKIQPAKLEDSAVYLCASSLGVGINTEAFFGQGTRLTVV.

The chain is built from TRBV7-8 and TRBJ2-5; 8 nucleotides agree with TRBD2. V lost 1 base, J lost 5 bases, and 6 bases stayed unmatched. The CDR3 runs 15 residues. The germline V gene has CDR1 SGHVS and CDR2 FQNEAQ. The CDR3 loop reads CASSLVSGGWETQYF. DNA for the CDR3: TGTGCCAGCAGCTTAGTCTCGGGGGGGTGGGAGACCCAGTACTTC.

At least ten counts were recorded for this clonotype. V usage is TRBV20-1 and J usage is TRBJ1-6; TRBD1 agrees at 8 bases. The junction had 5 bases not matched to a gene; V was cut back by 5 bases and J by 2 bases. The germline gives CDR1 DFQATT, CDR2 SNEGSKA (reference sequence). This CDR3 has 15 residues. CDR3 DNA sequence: TGCAGTGCTTCCCGGACAGGGACCTATAATTCACCCCTCCACTTT. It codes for CSASRTGTYNSPLHF.

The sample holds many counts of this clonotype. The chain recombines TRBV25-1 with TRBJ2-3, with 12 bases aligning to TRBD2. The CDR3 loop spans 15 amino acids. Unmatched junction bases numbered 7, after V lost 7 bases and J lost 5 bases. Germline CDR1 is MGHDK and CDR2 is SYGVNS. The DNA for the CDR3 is TGTGCCAGCAACGTACTAGCGGGGGGTGAAGATACGCAGTATTTT. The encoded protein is CASNVLAGGEDTQYF.

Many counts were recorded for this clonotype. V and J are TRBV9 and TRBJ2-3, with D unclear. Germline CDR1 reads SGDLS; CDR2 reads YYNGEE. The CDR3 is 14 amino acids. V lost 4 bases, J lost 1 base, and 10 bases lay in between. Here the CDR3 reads CASSSRPGTDTQYF. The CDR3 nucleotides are TGTGCCAGCAGCTCTAGGCCTGGCACAGATACGCAGTATTTT.

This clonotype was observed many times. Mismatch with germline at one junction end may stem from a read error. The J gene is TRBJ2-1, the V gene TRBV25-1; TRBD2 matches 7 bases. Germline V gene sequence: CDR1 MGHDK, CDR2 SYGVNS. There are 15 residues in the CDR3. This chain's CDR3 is CASSEWGGSQNAQFF. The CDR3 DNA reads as TGTGCCAGCAGTGAATGGGGGGGGAGTCAAAATGCGCAGTTCTTC.

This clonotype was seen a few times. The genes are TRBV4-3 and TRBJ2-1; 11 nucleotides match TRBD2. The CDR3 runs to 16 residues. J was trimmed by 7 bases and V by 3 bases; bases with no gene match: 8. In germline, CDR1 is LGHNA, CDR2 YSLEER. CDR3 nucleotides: TGCGCCAGCAGCCAGTTAGCGGGGGGGCCAGGGAATGAGCAGTTCTTC. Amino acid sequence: CASSQLAGGPGNEQFF.

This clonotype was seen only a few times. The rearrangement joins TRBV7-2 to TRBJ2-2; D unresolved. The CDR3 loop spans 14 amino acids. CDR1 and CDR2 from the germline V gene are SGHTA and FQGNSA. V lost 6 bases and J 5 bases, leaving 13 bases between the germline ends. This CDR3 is CASSPVGGTGELFF. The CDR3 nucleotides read TGTGCCAGCAGTCCTGTGGGCGGTACCGGGGAGCTGTTTTTT.

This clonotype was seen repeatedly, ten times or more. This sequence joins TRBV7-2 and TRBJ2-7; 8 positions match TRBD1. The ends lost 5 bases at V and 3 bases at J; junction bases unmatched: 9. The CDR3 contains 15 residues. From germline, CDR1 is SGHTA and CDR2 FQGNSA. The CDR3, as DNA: TGTGCCAGCAGCCCCGCCCCGACAGGGGACTACGAGCAGTACGTC. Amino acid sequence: CASSPAPTGDYEQYV.

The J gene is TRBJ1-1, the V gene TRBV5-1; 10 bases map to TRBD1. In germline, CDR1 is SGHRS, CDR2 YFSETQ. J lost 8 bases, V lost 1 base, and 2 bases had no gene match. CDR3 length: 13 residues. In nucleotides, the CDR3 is TGCGCCAGCAGCTTGACGGGACAGGGGGAAGCTTTCTTT. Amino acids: CASSLTGQGEAFF.

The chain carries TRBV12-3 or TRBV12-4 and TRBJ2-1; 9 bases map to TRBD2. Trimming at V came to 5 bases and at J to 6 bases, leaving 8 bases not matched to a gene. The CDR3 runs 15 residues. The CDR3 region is CASSHPSGEPNEQFF. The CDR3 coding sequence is TGTGCCAGCAGTCACCCTAGCGGGGAGCCCAATGAGCAGTTCTTC.

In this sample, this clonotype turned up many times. CDR3 sequence: CATSREEMGITDTQYF. DNA for the CDR3: TGTGCCACCAGCAGAGAGGAAATGGGGATCACAGATACGCAGTATTTT. This chain joins TRBV15 and TRBJ2-3, with D unresolved. V lost 0 bases, J lost 2 bases, and 12 bases lay in between. There are 16 residues in the CDR3. Per germline, CDR1 LNHNV and CDR2 YYDKDF (reference sequence).